The 25 T cell receptor beta chains presented below share a single source sample, sequenced in a study of human T cells and chemical hapten exposure. One entry per CDR3 protein results from TCRdb running MiXCR on the RACE reads. The sample holds tens of thousands of distinct CDR3 sequences, more than 8.5% seen once. Time point denoted: patch test 2, 6 weeks after DPC sensitization. Described treatment: therapeutic diphenylcyclopropenone sensitization with weekly scalp DPC. Here the sequenced sample was whole blood, taken in connection with sensitization to the hapten diphenylcyclopropenone (DPC). Every receptor here comes from a woman in her thirties or forties with alopecia areata. Some clones in this sample may be carry-over from other donors' samples.

The chain recombines TRBV12-3 or TRBV12-4 with TRBJ1-6; the match to TRBD1 covers 11 bases. This CDR3 is 17 amino acids long. V lost 7 bases, J lost 6 bases, and 11 bases stayed unmatched. The CDR3 DNA reads TGTGCCAGCACCTCATGGGACAGGGGGACATTTAATTCACCCCTCCACTTT. Translation: CASTSWDRGTFNSPLHF.

This clonotype has more than one count but fewer than ten. The chain carries TRBV28 and TRBJ2-3; D gene unclear. The CDR3 loop spans 13 amino acids. The V end was cut by 6 bases, the J end by 7 bases, with 14 bases between. CDR1 and CDR2 (germline): MDHEN, SYDVKM. As DNA, the CDR3 is TGTGCCAGCAGAACAACCAGACAACATACGCAGTATTTT. It is translated as CASRTTRQHTQYF.

The genes are TRBV20-1 and TRBJ2-5, with 7 bases matching TRBD2. The CDR3 length is 11 residues. Germline CDR1 and CDR2: DFQATT and SNEGSKA (reference sequence). The V gene end was trimmed by 4 bases and the J gene end by 5 bases; junction bases not matched to a gene: 1. CDR3: CSAISGETQYF. The CDR3 DNA reads as TGCAGTGCTATTAGCGGGGAGACCCAGTACTTC.

This clonotype has at least ten counts. In nucleotides, the CDR3 is TGTGCCAGTCTCGGCAGGCCTAACTATGGCTACACCTTC. It codes for CASLGRPNYGYTF. The V call is TRBV19, the J call TRBJ1-2; D gene ambiguous. Germline CDR1 LNHDA, CDR2 SQIVND (reference sequence). Between the trimmed V and J ends, which lost 8 bases and 0 bases, there was a span of 10 bases. The CDR3 totals 13 residues.

This clonotype was seen ten or more times. The rearrangement uses TRBV2 and TRBJ2-5; 8 nucleotides agree with TRBD1. Germline V gene lookup returns CDR1 SNHLY and CDR2 FYNNEI. The junction had 5 bases not matched to a gene; V was cut back by 7 bases and J by 1 base. The CDR3 runs 14 residues. CDR3 nucleotide sequence: TGTGCCAGCACCCGGACAGGGATCCAAGAGACCCAGTACTTC. Amino acids: CASTRTGIQETQYF.

This clonotype was seen repeatedly, ten times or more. The chain joins TRBV3-1 to TRBJ1-5; D gene uncertain. V dropped 0 bases and J dropped 0 bases, with 0 bases sitting between them. The germline V gene has CDR1 LGHDT and CDR2 YNNKEL (reference sequence). This CDR3 spans 13 amino acids. CDR3: CASSQDSNQPQHF. CDR3 sequence (DNA): TGTGCCAGCAGCCAAGATAGCAATCAGCCCCAGCATTTT.

This clonotype was seen more than once but under ten times. The rearrangement links TRBV29-1 to TRBJ2-3, with a tentative D call TRBD1 (5 bases). V was shortened by 7 bases and J by 1 base, with 15 bases between the two germline ends. The length of the CDR3 is 14 residues. Germline loops: CDR1 SQVTM, CDR2 ANQGSEA. CDR3 coding DNA: TGCAGCGGTGAGAGTGGGGCTGGCACAGATACGCAGTATTTT. It codes for CSGESGAGTDTQYF.

V is TRBV29-1 and J is TRBJ1-2; possible D gene TRBD1, 6 bases. This CDR3 has 11 residues. V gave up 6 bases and J gave up 7 bases, with 12 bases separating them. In germline, CDR1 is SQVTM, CDR2 ANQGSEA. DNA for the CDR3: TGCAGCGTCTCAGGGGAGGTTGGCTACACCTTC. Residues: CSVSGEVGYTF.

This clonotype was recorded a few times. The gene calls are TRBV2 and TRBJ1-2; TRBD1 is a possible D gene (5 bases). The germline gives CDR1 SNHLY, CDR2 FYNNEI. CDR3 size: 13 residues. V lost 0 bases and J lost 7, with 9 bases in between. The CDR3 is CASSEARAGGYTF. In DNA form, the CDR3 reads TGTGCCAGCAGTGAAGCCAGGGCGGGTGGCTACACCTTC.

This chain joins TRBV5-4 and TRBJ2-7; 8 nucleotides match TRBD1. The V gene end was trimmed by 4 bases and the J gene end by 3 bases; junction bases not matched to a gene: 12. Germline CDR1 is SGHNT and CDR2 is YYREEE (reference sequence). The CDR3 extends over 16 amino acids. The CDR3 protein is CASSLLSGTGLYEQYF. In nucleotides, the CDR3 is TGTGCCAGCAGCCTCCTCTCCGGGACAGGCCTCTACGAGCAGTACTTC.

This clonotype showed up many times. This chain's CDR3 is CASSPHPRTVNTEAFF. The CDR3, as DNA: TGCGCCAGCAGCCCCCACCCCAGGACGGTGAACACTGAAGCTTTCTTT. This chain uses TRBV4-1 with TRBJ1-1; D unresolved. This CDR3 spans 16 amino acids. The germline V and J ends were trimmed by 4 bases and 0 bases, with 15 bases remaining between them. CDR1 MGHRA and CDR2 YSYEKL come from the germline V gene.

This clonotype came up many times. This sequence joins TRBV18 and TRBJ1-1; no clear D. This CDR3 has 17 residues. Trimming took off 2 bases at V and 5 bases at J, with 21 bases between the two ends. Germline V lookup: CDR1 KGHSH, CDR2 LQKENI. This chain's CDR3 is CASSPEEWGMGRTEAFF. CDR3 nucleotide sequence: TGTGCCAGCTCACCAGAGGAGTGGGGTATGGGGAGAACTGAAGCTTTCTTT.

This clonotype was picked up many times. This rearrangement joins TRBV7-6 to TRBJ2-1, with a weak D call TRBD2 (5 bases). Germline V gene data show CDR1 as SGHVS and CDR2 as FNYEAQ. This CDR3 is 15 amino acids long. V dropped 5 bases and J dropped 1 base, with 12 bases sitting between them. The CDR3 region is CASSHQRASYNEQFF. The CDR3 region has the DNA TGTGCCAGCAGCCACCAGAGGGCTTCCTACAATGAGCAGTTCTTC. The full variable domain, with the rest looked up from reference TRBV7-6 and TRBJ2-1, is GAGVSQSPRYKVTKRGQDVALRCDPISGHVSLYWYRQALGQGPEFLTYFNYEAQQDKSGLPNDRFSAERPEGSISTLTIQRTEQRDSAMYRCASSHQRASYNEQFFGPGTRLTVL.

This clonotype showed up many times. This chain uses TRBV13 with TRBJ1-3, with D maybe TRBD1 (6 bases). The V and J ends lost 4 bases and 0 bases respectively, with 13 bases between them. From germline, CDR1 is PRHDT and CDR2 FYEKMQ (reference sequence). The length of the CDR3 is 16 residues. CDR3 sequence: CASSYSGQSSGNTIYF. The CDR3 region has the DNA TGTGCCAGCAGCTATAGCGGACAGAGCTCTGGAAACACCATATATTTT. Full variable domain (remainder filled in from reference TRBV13 and TRBJ1-3): AAGVIQSPRHLIKEKRETATLKCYPIPRHDTVYWYQQGPGQDPQFLISFYEKMQSDKGSIPDRFSAQQFSDYHSELNMSSLELGDSALYFCASSYSGQSSGNTIYFGEGSWLTVV.

This clonotype was detected a few times. The CDR3 sequence: CASQQGRDTEAFF. The CDR3 DNA sequence: TGTGCCAGTCAACAGGGGAGGGACACTGAAGCTTTCTTT. The chain combines TRBV6-5 with TRBJ1-1; 7 bases line up with TRBD1. Germline V gene lookup returns CDR1 MNHEY and CDR2 SVGAGI. J was trimmed by 3 bases and V by 9 bases; bases with no gene match: 7. This CDR3 has 13 residues.

This clonotype was detected many times. The chain uses TRBV12-3 or TRBV12-4 and TRBJ1-1; D perhaps matches TRBD1 (5 bases). There are 12 residues in the CDR3. Trimming pared 5 bases from V and 7 bases from J, leaving 11 bases between. The CDR3, as DNA: TGTGCCAGCAGTCTCGGACAATTTGAAGCTTTCTTT. Its translation is CASSLGQFEAFF.

The chain is built from TRBV4-1 and TRBJ2-3; D is ambiguous. CDR1 MGHRA and CDR2 YSYEKL come from the germline V gene. V lost 3 bases and J lost 6, with 10 bases in between. There are 13 residues in the CDR3. The CDR3 bases are TGCGCCAGCAGCCAGCCCGGGTTGGATACGCAGTATTTT. Translated: CASSQPGLDTQYF.

In regard to this clonotype: A read error may produce the germline difference seen at one junction end. The V call is TRBV20-1, the J call TRBJ2-7; 11 positions match TRBD2. This CDR3 contains 15 residues. Germline assignment: CDR1 DFQATT and CDR2 SNEGSKA (reference sequence). The CDR3 nucleotides read TGCAGTGCTAGTACTAGCGGGAGAAGCTCCCACGAGCAGTACTTC. Its translation is CSASTSGRSSHEQYF.

This clonotype has ten or more counts. This sequence joins TRBV6-2 or TRBV6-3 and TRBJ2-3, with D tentatively TRBD1 (5 bases). The germline CDR1 and CDR2 sequences are MNHEY and SVGEGT. The CDR3 extends over 15 amino acids. V shed 4 bases and J shed 0 bases, with 11 bases lying between them. DNA of the CDR3: TGTGCCAGCAGTTCCATAGGGGCTAGCACAGATACGCAGTATTTT. It specifies CASSSIGASTDTQYF.

The chain links TRBV5-4 to TRBJ2-7; the D gene is possibly TRBD1 (6 bases). The CDR3 is made up of 14 amino acids. V was pared by 5 bases and J by 4 bases, with 16 bases between. Germline CDR1 reads SGHNT; CDR2 reads YYREEE (reference sequence). This chain's CDR3 is CASSYMGAPYEQYF. The CDR3 region has the DNA TGTGCCAGCAGTTATATGGGGGCTCCTTACGAGCAGTACTTC.

The sample holds a few counts of this clonotype. The V and J genes are TRBV11-1 and TRBJ2-2; weak D call: TRBD1 (6 bases). Looked up from germline, CDR1 is SGHAT and CDR2 is FQDESV (reference sequence). Trimming stripped 5 bases from V and 1 base from J, with 11 bases between. The CDR3 is 15 residues long. The DNA for the CDR3 is TGTGCCAGCAGCCCAGGGGCAGGGAACACCGGGGAGCTGTTTTTT. This gives the protein CASSPGAGNTGELFF.

This clonotype came up many times. The chain carries TRBV29-1 and TRBJ2-3; D remains unclear. Trimming took 4 bases from V and 5 from J, leaving 4 bases between them. The CDR3 covers 10 residues. Germline V CDR1 and CDR2: SQVTM, ANQGSEA. The DNA for the CDR3 is TGCAGCGTTGCGGAAGATACGCAGTATTTT. It encodes CSVAEDTQYF.

This clonotype has ten or more counts. J is TRBJ2-2 and V is TRBV12-3 or TRBV12-4; 9 bases are a match to TRBD1. V shed 3 bases and J 2 bases; nucleotides not matched to a gene: 4. The CDR3 is made up of 16 amino acids. The CDR3 loop reads CASSFRDRANTGELFF. CDR3 bases: TGTGCCAGCAGTTTCCGGGACAGGGCAAACACCGGGGAGCTGTTTTTT.

The table lists this clonotype with many counts. The V call is TRBV27, the J call TRBJ2-7, with D perhaps TRBD1 (6 bases). CDR1 is MNHEY and CDR2 is SMNVEV in the germline V gene (reference sequence). Trimming stripped 4 bases from V and 1 base from J, with 8 bases between. This CDR3 spans 13 amino acids. CDR3 in DNA: TGTGCCAGCAGTTCACAGGGATCCTACGAGCAGTACTTC. It specifies CASSSQGSYEQYF.

This clonotype was detected many times. This sequence joins TRBV5-5 and TRBJ1-4; no clear D. Trimming took off 1 base at V and 0 bases at J, with 10 bases between the two ends. Germline-derived CDR1 and CDR2 are SGHKS and YYEKEE (reference sequence). The CDR3 spans 16 residues. The CDR3: CASSLPTHATNEKLFF. CDR3 in DNA: TGTGCCAGCAGCTTGCCGACACATGCAACTAATGAAAAACTGTTTTTT.